The clone carrying this TCR beta chain occurred a few times. Antigen: not known. PCR was performed a second time for roughly 7 to 12 cycles using a sample-barcoded 5' primer and a J-beta primer mix. Using its own MiXCR run on the 5' RACE reads, TCRdb lists one record per CDR3 protein. The sample comprises about 720,000 distinct CDR3 sequences, 20% to 25% of which are singletons, and under 4% rests with the top ten. These data are taken from a study of blood T cells in healthy people across ages. Study-wide points: Across the age range, TCR beta diversity per million T cells fell in a roughly linear way. When set beside aged donors, long-lived donors presented more naive CD4+ cells and higher diversity.

In germline, CDR1 is DFQATT, CDR2 SNEGSKA (reference sequence). V dropped 6 bases and J dropped 0; count of bases not matched to a gene: 4. The CDR3 length is 14 residues. The draw of peripheral blood yielded about 10 milliliters from each donor. The sample was also linked to a second study, of T cells of mothers and their children. As reported in that work: Mothers and children who were related shared slightly more overlap than unrelated pairs, but not significantly more.

This chain connects TRBV20-1 to TRBJ2-3; TRBD1 aligns across 9 bases. The TCR comes from a boy between 10 and 17 years old in good health. Material for sequencing was blood. DNA of the CDR3: TGCAGTGCCCCGGGACAGGGAAGCACAGATACGCAGTATTTT. This encodes CSAPGQGSTDTQYF.